These 22 T cell receptor beta chains were all obtained from the same sample, sequenced in a study of molecular identifiers for immune sequencing clone quantification. TCRdb re-derived calls from the PCR reads in MiXCR, one entry per CDR3 protein. Among just under 650,000 distinct CDR3 sequences, nearly 20% were seen once, and the ten largest hold around 0.86%. Sample: naive CD8+ T cells from blood, with Jurkat cell RNA spiked in. The sample's subset: FACS-sorted CD8+CD4-CCR7+CD45RA+ naive T cells. These receptors were taken from a human donor in good health. Some libraries in this study had Jurkat cell RNA spiked in.

The sample holds many counts of this clonotype. This chain connects TRBV30 to TRBJ2-7; the D is unclear. The CDR3 consists of 13 residues. The germline gives CDR1 GTSNPN, CDR2 SVGIG (reference sequence). Between the trimmed V and J ends, which lost 0 bases and 2 bases, there was a span of 8 bases. The CDR3 DNA reads as TGTGCCTGGAGTGTATTAGACGCCTACGAGCAGTACTTC. It is translated as CAWSVLDAYEQYF. Supplemented by reference TRBV30 and TRBJ2-7, the full variable domain reads SQTIHQWPATLVQPVGSPLSLECTVEGTSNPNLYWYRQAAGRGLQLLFYSVGIGQISSEVPQNLSASRPQDRQFILSSKKLLLSDSGFYLCAWSVLDAYEQYFGPGTRLTVT.

This clonotype was seen at least ten times. The gene calls are TRBV7-9 and TRBJ2-5; 11 bases are a match to TRBD2. The trim removed 5 bases at V and 5 bases at J, leaving 10 bases unmatched. The CDR3 is 16 amino acids. From germline, CDR1 is SEHNR and CDR2 FQNEAQ (reference sequence). CDR3 residues: CASSHQLAGAFETQYF. The CDR3 DNA reads as TGTGCCAGCAGCCACCAACTAGCGGGAGCGTTCGAGACCCAGTACTTC.

J is TRBJ2-2 and V is TRBV2, with a tentative D call TRBD1 (6 bases). Trimming stripped 3 bases from V and 5 bases from J, with 22 bases between. Germline V gives CDR1 SNHLY, CDR2 FYNNEI. The CDR3 runs 18 residues. The CDR3 DNA sequence: TGTGCCAGCAGTGACGTCTCCCAGGGTGGGGGCTTGACCGGGGAGCTGTTTTTT. It yields the protein CASSDVSQGGGLTGELFF.

This clonotype has just a few counts. This rearrangement joins TRBV18 to TRBJ2-5; D not certain. The CDR3 loop spans 15 amino acids. Trimming pared 0 bases from V and 4 bases from J, leaving 12 bases between. The germline CDR1 and CDR2 sequences are KGHSH and LQKENI. The CDR3 sequence is CASSPPGLGLETQYF. The CDR3 DNA sequence: TGTGCCAGCTCACCACCTGGGCTTGGGCTAGAGACCCAGTACTTC.

A word on this clonotype: One end of the junction is discordant with germline, which a read error may explain. The rearrangement uses TRBV19 and TRBJ2-2; 9 nucleotides align to TRBD2. Germline lookup yields CDR1 LNHDA and CDR2 SQIVND (reference sequence). This CDR3 comprises 16 residues. CDR3 coding DNA: TGTGCCAGTATCCCTAGCGGGACGTGGGGCACCGGGGAGCTGCTTTTT. This translates into CASIPSGTWGTGELLF.

This clonotype was seen ten or more times. The chain uses TRBV20-1 and TRBJ1-3; TRBD1 aligns across 8 bases. From germline, CDR1 is DFQATT and CDR2 SNEGSKA (reference sequence). The CDR3 loop spans 13 amino acids. V was clipped by 5 bases and J by 0 bases; unmatched bases: 0. CDR3 sequence (DNA): TGCAGTGCTCAGGGGGCCTCTGGAAACACCATATATTTT. Translating gives CSAQGASGNTIYF.

This clonotype turned up a few times. This chain connects TRBV30 to TRBJ2-7, with a weak D call TRBD2 (6 bases). Between the trimmed V and J ends, which lost 1 base and 3 bases, there was a span of 7 bases. The V gene's germline CDR1 is GTSNPN and CDR2 SVGIG (reference sequence). CDR3 length: 12 residues. CDR3 residues: CAWSETSYEQYF. CDR3 coding DNA: TGTGCCTGGAGTGAGACTAGCTACGAGCAGTACTTC.

V gene TRBV6-2 or TRBV6-3 combines with J gene TRBJ2-7; no clear D gene. This CDR3 region has 13 residues. V was trimmed by 4 bases and J by 3 bases, leaving 10 bases between them. The germline V gene encodes CDR1 MNHEY and CDR2 SVGEGT. Written as DNA, the CDR3 is TGTGCCAGCAGTTTCGATCTGGGCTACGAGCAGTACTTC. It translates to CASSFDLGYEQYF.

This clonotype came up many times. The V gene is TRBV4-1, the J gene TRBJ1-2; TRBD1 matches at 7 bases. The V segment lost 4 bases and the J segment 8 bases; nucleotides outside the gene matches: 13. Germline CDR1 and CDR2: MGHRA and YSYEKL. The CDR3 is 15 residues long. The CDR3 DNA follows: TGCGCCAGCAGCCCGGATGCAGGGGAGACAGGGGGCTACACCTTC. Protein sequence: CASSPDAGETGGYTF.

This clonotype was seen at least ten times. The chain recombines TRBV2 with TRBJ1-1, with D tentatively TRBD1 (5 bases). The V gene lost 3 bases and the J gene lost 4 bases, with 9 bases spanning the gap. The CDR3 is 13 residues long. The V gene's germline CDR1 is SNHLY and CDR2 FYNNEI. CDR3 loop: CASSDYGGTEAFF. CDR3 bases: TGTGCCAGCAGTGATTACGGGGGCACTGAAGCTTTCTTT. The full variable domain, with the rest looked up from reference TRBV2 and TRBJ1-1, is EPEVTQTPSHQVTQMGQEVILRCVPISNHLYFYWYRQILGQKVEFLVSFYNNEISEKSEIFDDQFSVERPDGSNFTLKIRSTKLEDSAMYFCASSDYGGTEAFFGQGTRLTVV.

This clonotype came up many times. V usage is TRBV6-2 or TRBV6-3 and J usage is TRBJ2-3; 7 bases map to TRBD2. J gave up 4 bases and V 0 bases, and 10 bases lay outside the gene matches. Germline V gene data show CDR1 as MNHEY and CDR2 as SVGEGT. CDR3 size: 17 residues. CDR3 nucleotides: TGTGCCAGCAGTTACTCCGAAGCGGGGAGTGTGGCAGATACGCAGTATTTT. This codes for CASSYSEAGSVADTQYF.

J is TRBJ2-2 and V is TRBV7-9; D remains ambiguous. The CDR3 is 13 residues long. Trimming stripped 5 bases from V and 3 bases from J, with 7 bases between. Germline CDR1 and CDR2: SEHNR and FQNEAQ (reference sequence). CDR3 protein: CASSKVDTGELFF. For the CDR3, the DNA is TGTGCCAGCAGCAAAGTGGACACCGGGGAGCTGTTTTTT.

The gene calls are TRBV19 and TRBJ2-5; D gene unclear. V was clipped by 5 bases and J by 7 bases, with 20 bases between them. Germline V gives CDR1 LNHDA, CDR2 SQIVND (reference sequence). The CDR3 is 15 amino acids. As DNA, the CDR3 is TGTGCCAGTAGTGCCCCCAGTCCCGCTCTGGGGACCCAGTACTTC. It specifies CASSAPSPALGTQYF.

The V gene is TRBV20-1, the J gene TRBJ2-5, with a weak D call TRBD2 (5 bases). The CDR3 loop spans 14 amino acids. Germline lookup yields CDR1 DFQATT and CDR2 SNEGSKA (reference sequence). V was shortened by 7 bases and J by 1 base, with 16 bases between the two germline ends. CDR3 sequence: CSVHQSGSQETQYF. CDR3 nucleotides: TGCAGTGTTCATCAATCGGGATCCCAAGAGACCCAGTACTTC.

This clonotype was observed many times. CDR3 sequence reads: CASSLIPDLLMNEQFF. DNA of the CDR3: TGTGCCAGCAGCTTGATACCCGACCTATTAATGAATGAGCAGTTCTTC. This sequence joins TRBV5-6 and TRBJ2-1; D is unclear. The CDR3 length is 16 residues. CDR1 and CDR2 from the germline V gene are SGHDT and YYEEEE. The V end lost 1 base, the J end lost 7 bases, and 18 bases lay between the germline ends.

At least ten counts were recorded for this clonotype. This sequence joins TRBV5-6 and TRBJ2-7; possibly TRBD1 for D (6 bases). The V end lost 0 bases, the J end lost 0 bases, and 10 bases lay between the germline ends. Germline V gene lookup returns CDR1 SGHDT and CDR2 YYEEEE. The CDR3 runs to 15 residues. The CDR3 DNA sequence: TGTGCCAGCAGCTTGGGACAGGAGCCCTCCTACGAGCAGTACTTC. Amino acid sequence: CASSLGQEPSYEQYF.

The sample holds a few counts of this clonotype. This chain uses TRBV11-2 with TRBJ2-7; D possibly corresponds to TRBD1 (5 bases). V was cut by 1 base and J by 6 bases, with 7 bases left in between. The CDR3 has 12 residues. Germline lookup yields CDR1 SGHAT and CDR2 FQNNGV. The CDR3 bases are TGTGCCAGCAGCTTAGGCGACAGCGAGCAGTACTTC. Translation: CASSLGDSEQYF.

This clonotype was picked up many times. The V gene is TRBV4-1, the J gene TRBJ2-1; 8 bases map to TRBD2. V trimming: 1 base; J trimming: 12 bases; junction bases outside the gene matches: 5. Germline V gene sequence: CDR1 MGHRA, CDR2 YSYEKL. The CDR3 runs to 13 residues. The CDR3 loop reads CASSQGEREWQFF. The DNA of the CDR3 is TGCGCCAGCAGCCAAGGAGAGCGGGAGTGGCAGTTCTTC.

This clonotype appeared a few times. This sequence joins TRBV5-4 and TRBJ1-1; the match to TRBD1 covers 7 bases. Looked up from germline, CDR1 is SGHNT and CDR2 is YYREEE (reference sequence). Trimming took 10 bases from V and 5 from J; bases not matched to a gene: 20. This CDR3 has 16 residues. The CDR3 DNA sequence: TGTGCCGCCGAAGTAGAGACAGGGCCGGGGGGGACTGAAGCTTTCTTT. This translates into CAAEVETGPGGTEAFF.

This clonotype occurred many times. This chain links TRBV9 with TRBJ2-7, with 9 bases matching TRBD1. CDR1 and CDR2 from the germline V gene are SGDLS and YYNGEE. This CDR3 spans 14 amino acids. The ends lost 5 bases at V and 4 bases at J; junction bases unmatched: 7. CDR3 protein: CASSVGTGPYEQYF. As DNA, the CDR3 is TGTGCCAGCAGTGTGGGGACAGGGCCGTACGAGCAGTACTTC.

A few counts support this clonotype. In DNA form, the CDR3 reads TGTGCCAGCAGCTTGGTGGACCGGCCGGCTGGAAACACCATATATTTT. Its protein product is CASSLVDRPAGNTIYF. The V gene is TRBV7-9, the J gene TRBJ1-3; unclear D gene. The CDR3 is 16 amino acids. V lost 3 bases, J lost 2 bases, and 14 bases lay in between. CDR1 is SEHNR, CDR2 FQNEAQ, per germline (reference sequence).

A few counts support this clonotype. This chain links TRBV7-9 with TRBJ2-5; TRBD2 matches 14 bases. V lost 5 bases to trimming and J lost 4 bases; unmatched junction nucleotides: 12. Germline CDR1 SEHNR, CDR2 FQNEAQ (reference sequence). The length of the CDR3 is 18 residues. CDR3 loop: CASSGWTSGRMGGETQYF. Written as DNA, the CDR3 is TGTGCCAGCAGCGGATGGACTAGCGGGAGGATGGGGGGAGAGACCCAGTACTTC. Complete variable domain (other parts from reference TRBV7-9 and TRBJ2-5): DTGVSQNPRHKITKRGQNVTFRCDPISEHNRLYWYRQTLGQGPEFLTYFQNEAQLEKSRLLSDRFSAERPKGSFSTLEIQRTEQGDSAMYLCASSGWTSGRMGGETQYFGPGTRLLVL.